This TCR beta chain was found in a study of cytomegalovirus exposure and HLA in healthy donors. Regarding the study as a whole: Certain indistinguishable V segments, among them TRBV6-2 and TRBV6-3, were excluded. In a later analysis, approximately 15,000 TCR beta sequences were associated with HLA alleles at 0.05 false discovery rate. The study reported that TCR beta sequences accurately predicted HLA-A and HLA-B alleles in most subjects.

Germline CDR1 is MNHEY and CDR2 is SMNVEV (reference sequence). Trimming cost V 2 bases and J 3 bases; bases outside gene matches: 18. The CDR3 has 22 residues. About this clone itself: The antigen is undetermined.

Healthy bone marrow donors supplied every sample. Primers for the PCR totalled 60 Vbeta and 13 Jbeta. Assay: immunoSEQ multiplex PCR; the TCRdb copy retains only in-frame clones and omits some. The sample contains under 150,000 clones, under 90% of which appear only once. The V call is TRBV27, the J call TRBJ2-1; TRBD2 matches at 14 bases. This TCR derives from a male donor in good health and CMV-seronegative. Sequencing used PBMCs. CDR3 protein: CASSLQVETSGRGGTHYNEQFF. The DNA of the CDR3 is TGTGCCAGCAGTTTACAGGTGGAGACTAGCGGGAGGGGGGGGACCCACTACAATGAGCAGTTCTTC.